What follows is one T cell receptor (beta chain) and its context. The antigen remains unidentified. This CDR3 is also generated by other DNA sequences in the sample. Per germline, CDR1 MNHEY and CDR2 SVGAGI. The CDR3 totals 13 residues. Unmatched junction bases numbered 3, after V lost 5 bases and J lost 6 bases. In the PCR, 60 Vbeta and 13 Jbeta primers were used. Original methodology: In a later analysis, some 80 million unique TCR beta chains included roughly 11 million shared by two or more donors. The data were produced by immunoSEQ multiplex PCR, yet TCRdb's version contains in-frame clones alone and is incomplete. V and J calls plus clone size are reproduced from that table; the DNA served to infer D and trimming. The table lists 100,000 or so clones, 73% of them singletons. This entry comes from a study of cytomegalovirus exposure and HLA in healthy donors. Whole-study results and caveats: In vitro confirmation showed a few CMV-associated chains to be CMV antigen specific. TCR beta sequences reportedly predicted most subjects' HLA-A and HLA-B alleles accurately.

This rearrangement joins TRBV6-5 to TRBJ1-5; 8 nucleotides line up with TRBD1. The clonotype comes from a middle-aged man in good health and CMV-seronegative. The specimen sequenced was PBMCs. CDR3 sequence: CASSTGGGQPQHF. The DNA for the CDR3 is TGTGCCAGCAGTACAGGGGGAGGTCAGCCCCAGCATTTT.